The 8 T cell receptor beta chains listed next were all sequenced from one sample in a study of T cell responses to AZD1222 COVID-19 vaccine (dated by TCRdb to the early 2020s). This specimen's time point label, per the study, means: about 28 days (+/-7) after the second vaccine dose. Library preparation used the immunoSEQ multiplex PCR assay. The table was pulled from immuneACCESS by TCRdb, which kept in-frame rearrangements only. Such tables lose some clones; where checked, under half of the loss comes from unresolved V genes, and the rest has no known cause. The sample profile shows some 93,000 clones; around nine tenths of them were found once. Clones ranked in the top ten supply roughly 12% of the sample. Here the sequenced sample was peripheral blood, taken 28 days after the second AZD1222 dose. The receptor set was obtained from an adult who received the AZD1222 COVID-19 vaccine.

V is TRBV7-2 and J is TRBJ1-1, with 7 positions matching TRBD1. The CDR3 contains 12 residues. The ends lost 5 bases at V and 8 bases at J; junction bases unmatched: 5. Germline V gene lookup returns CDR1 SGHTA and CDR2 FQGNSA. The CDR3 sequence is CASSRGTAEAFF. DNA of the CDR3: TGTGCCAGCAGCCGCGGGACAGCCGAAGCTTTCTTT.

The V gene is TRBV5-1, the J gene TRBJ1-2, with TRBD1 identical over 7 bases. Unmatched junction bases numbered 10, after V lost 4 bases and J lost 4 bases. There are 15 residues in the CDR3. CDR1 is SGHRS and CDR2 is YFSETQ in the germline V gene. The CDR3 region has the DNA TGCGCCAGCAGCACAGTGACAGGGATGGGCTATGGCTACACCTTC. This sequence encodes CASSTVTGMGYGYTF.

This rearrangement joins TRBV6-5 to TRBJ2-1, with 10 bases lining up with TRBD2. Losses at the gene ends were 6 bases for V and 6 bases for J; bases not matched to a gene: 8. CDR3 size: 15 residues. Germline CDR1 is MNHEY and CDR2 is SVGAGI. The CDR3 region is CASRQPGLASNEQFF. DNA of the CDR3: TGTGCCAGCAGGCAACCGGGACTAGCGTCCAATGAGCAGTTCTTC.

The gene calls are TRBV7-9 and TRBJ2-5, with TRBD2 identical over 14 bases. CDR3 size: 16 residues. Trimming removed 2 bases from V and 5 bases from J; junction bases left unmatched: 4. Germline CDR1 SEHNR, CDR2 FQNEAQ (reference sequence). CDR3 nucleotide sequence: TGTGCCAGCAGCTTAAGGGGACTAGCGGGAGTGGAGACCCAGTACTTC. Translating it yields CASSLRGLAGVETQYF.

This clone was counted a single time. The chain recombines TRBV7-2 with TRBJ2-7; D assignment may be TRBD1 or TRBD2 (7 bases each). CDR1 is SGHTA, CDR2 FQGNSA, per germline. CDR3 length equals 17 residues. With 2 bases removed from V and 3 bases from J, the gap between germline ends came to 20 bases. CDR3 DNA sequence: TGTGCCAGCAGCTTACAGGGGGGAGGGTTTAGGTTCTACGAGCAGTACTTC. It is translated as CASSLQGGGFRFYEQYF.

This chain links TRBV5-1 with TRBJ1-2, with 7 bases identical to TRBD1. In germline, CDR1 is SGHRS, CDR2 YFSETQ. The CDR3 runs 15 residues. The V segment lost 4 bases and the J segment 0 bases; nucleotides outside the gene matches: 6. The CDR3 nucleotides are TGCGCCAGCAGCGCGACAGGGTCGGCTAACTATGGCTACACCTTC. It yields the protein CASSATGSANYGYTF.

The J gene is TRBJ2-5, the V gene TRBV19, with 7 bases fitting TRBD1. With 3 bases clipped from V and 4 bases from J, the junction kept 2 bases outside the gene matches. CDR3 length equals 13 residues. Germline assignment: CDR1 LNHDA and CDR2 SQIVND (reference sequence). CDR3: CASSMAGGETQYF. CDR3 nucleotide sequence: TGTGCCAGTAGTATGGCAGGGGGAGAGACCCAGTACTTC.

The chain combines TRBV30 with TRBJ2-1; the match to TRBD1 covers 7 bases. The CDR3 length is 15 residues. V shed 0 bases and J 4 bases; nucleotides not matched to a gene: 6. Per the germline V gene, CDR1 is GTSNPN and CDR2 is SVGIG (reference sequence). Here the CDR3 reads CAWSVGDRYYNEQFF. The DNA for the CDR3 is TGTGCCTGGAGTGTAGGGGACAGATATTACAATGAGCAGTTCTTC.